The 25 T cell receptor beta chains below all came from one sample that was sequenced in a study of T cell responses to AZD1222 COVID-19 vaccine (dated by TCRdb to the early 2020s). The method was the immunoSEQ multiplex PCR assay. Sourced from immuneACCESS, this table was stored by TCRdb with only in-frame sequences that have V and J called. A share of the clones is absent; for the studies checked, an unresolved V gene accounts for under half, and the remainder has no known explanation. This sample holds around 100,000 clones; 70% to 90% were observed only once. Jointly, the top ten make up 2% to 3% of the sample. The time point label for this specimen denotes: about 28 days (+/-7) after the second vaccine dose. The specimen was peripheral blood, collected 28 days after the second AZD1222 dose. The receptors were gathered from an adult who received the AZD1222 COVID-19 vaccine.

The chain uses TRBV15 and TRBJ1-3, with 9 bases that match TRBD1. V trimming: 5 bases; J trimming: 4 bases; junction bases outside the gene matches: 12. The V gene's germline CDR1 is LNHNV and CDR2 YYDKDF (reference sequence). The CDR3 is 17 residues long. The DNA of the CDR3 is TGTGCCACCAGCCCAACCCCGGGACAGGGCTCCGGAAACACCATATATTTT. The encoded protein is CATSPTPGQGSGNTIYF.

This chain links TRBV7-2 with TRBJ1-2, with 12 bases aligning to TRBD1. The CDR3 consists of 15 residues. Germline CDR1 and CDR2: SGHTA and FQGNSA. The J segment lost 6 bases and the V segment lost 3 bases, leaving 5 bases of the junction unmatched. CDR3 coding DNA: TGTGCCAGCAGCTTTAGAGGGACAGGGGGCAATGGCTACACCTTC. Encoded protein: CASSFRGTGGNGYTF.

The rearrangement joins TRBV27 to TRBJ2-1; D unresolved. The germline V gene has CDR1 MNHEY and CDR2 SMNVEV (reference sequence). The CDR3 contains 16 residues. Deletions cut 6 bases from V and 5 bases from J, with 20 bases between. CDR3 sequence (DNA): TGTGCCAGCAGCACACCAAGACCGGACCGCAACAATGAGCAGTTCTTC. The encoded protein is CASSTPRPDRNNEQFF.

This clone was found a few times. The rearrangement joins TRBV28 to TRBJ2-7; 8 positions match TRBD2. Germline V gives CDR1 MDHEN, CDR2 SYDVKM. The junction had 4 bases not matched to a gene; V was cut back by 3 bases and J by 3 bases. The CDR3 is 14 amino acids. The CDR3 loop is CASSFPGGGYEQYF. The CDR3 DNA is TGTGCCAGCAGTTTCCCGGGAGGGGGCTACGAGCAGTACTTC.

The V gene is TRBV5-1, the J gene TRBJ2-7, with TRBD1 identical over 8 bases. J was trimmed by 6 bases and V by 8 bases; bases with no gene match: 13. Germline V lookup: CDR1 SGHRS, CDR2 YFSETQ. The CDR3 spans 14 residues. The CDR3 DNA reads as TGCGCCAGTTGTACCGGGACAGGAGGGGTCGAGCAGTACTTC. Its translation is CASCTGTGGVEQYF.

In DNA form, the CDR3 reads TGTGCCAGCAGCCCGGGACAGGGACTTTCGGCTGAGCAGTTCTTC. Its protein is CASSPGQGLSAEQFF. The rearrangement uses TRBV27 and TRBJ2-1; 9 bases are a match to TRBD1. The germline gives CDR1 MNHEY, CDR2 SMNVEV (reference sequence). V was pared by 6 bases and J by 9 bases, with 12 bases of the junction left unmatched. This CDR3 region has 15 residues.

The chain recombines TRBV7-8 with TRBJ1-1; D gene ambiguous. The CDR3 runs 15 residues. Germline V lookup: CDR1 SGHVS, CDR2 FQNEAQ. V lost 2 bases and J lost 2, with 12 bases in between. CDR3 residues: CASSLTIGFNTEAFF. CDR3 DNA: TGTGCCAGCAGCTTAACTATAGGTTTTAACACTGAAGCTTTCTTT.

The gene calls are TRBV19 and TRBJ2-7; possible D gene TRBD1, 5 bases. From germline, CDR1 is LNHDA and CDR2 SQIVND (reference sequence). The V end was cut by 1 base, the J end by 3 bases, with 13 bases between. The CDR3 sequence is 15 residues long. CDR3 coding DNA: TGTGCCAGTAGTATAGCTTCGCAGGGTCGCTACGAGCAGTACTTC. Protein sequence: CASSIASQGRYEQYF.

The chain combines TRBV11-3 with TRBJ2-1, with TRBD1 matching 9 bases. After removal of 1 base from V and 3 bases from J, the junction contained 1 base not matched to a gene. CDR3 length equals 15 residues. The germline V gene encodes CDR1 SGHNT and CDR2 YENEEA. The CDR3: CASSLGTGDYNEQFF. The CDR3 nucleotides read TGTGCCAGCAGCTTAGGGACAGGGGACTACAATGAGCAGTTCTTC.

The rearrangement links TRBV5-1 to TRBJ1-1; no reliable D call. CDR3 length: 14 residues. Trimming cost V 4 bases and J 2 bases, with 12 bases left between them. The germline gives CDR1 SGHRS, CDR2 YFSETQ. The CDR3 DNA is TGCGCCAGCAGCAAATGGTCGGATAACACTGAAGCTTTCTTT. Residues: CASSKWSDNTEAFF.

This chain uses TRBV7-9 with TRBJ2-2, with 8 bases fitting TRBD2. CDR3 size: 14 residues. CDR1 and CDR2 from the germline V gene are SEHNR and FQNEAQ (reference sequence). The V and J ends lost 6 bases and 1 base, in that order; junction bases with no gene match: 1. CDR3: CASSSGMNTGELFF. In DNA form, the CDR3 reads TGTGCCAGCAGTAGCGGGATGAACACCGGGGAGCTGTTTTTT.

This clone was recorded once. The gene calls are TRBV9 and TRBJ2-2; 9 nucleotides match TRBD2. V was pared by 3 bases and J by 3 bases, with 18 bases of the junction left unmatched. CDR3 length: 20 amino acids. Germline V gene sequence: CDR1 SGDLS, CDR2 YYNGEE. CDR3 region: CASSEYGVPGTSRDTGELFF. CDR3 DNA sequence: TGTGCCAGCAGCGAATACGGGGTACCTGGGACTAGCAGAGACACCGGGGAGCTGTTTTTT.

As to this clone: The DNA is left out, because the CDR3 cannot be placed on it with certainty; the CDR3 is given as TCRdb lists it. The chain employs TRBV1 and TRBJ2-5; the table's D call, TRBD2, was not checked against the DNA. TRBV1 is a listed pseudogene. Counting both end residues, the CDR3 totals 16 amino acids. CDR3 sequence: CTSVASGTPRPETQYF.

The chain uses TRBV29-1 and TRBJ1-2, with TRBD1 matching over 7 bases. The germline gives CDR1 SQVTM, CDR2 ANQGSEA. The CDR3 extends over 13 amino acids. Germline trimming cut 5 bases from V and 3 bases from J; bases unmatched to any gene: 6. In nucleotides, the CDR3 is TGCAGCGTTAACAACAGGGGCCACTATGGCTACACCTTC. Its protein is CSVNNRGHYGYTF. Complete variable domain (other parts from reference TRBV29-1 and TRBJ1-2): SAVISQKPSRDICQRGTSLTIQCQVDSQVTMMFWYRQQPGQSLTLIATANQGSEATYESGFVIDKFPISRPNLTFSTLTVSNMSPEDSSIYLCSVNNRGHYGYTFGSGTRLTVV.

The chain uses TRBV19 and TRBJ1-5, with TRBD1 identical over 10 bases. CDR1 is LNHDA, CDR2 SQIVND, per germline (reference sequence). This CDR3 comprises 16 residues. With V trimmed by 5 bases and J by 5 bases, 9 bases remained unmatched. In DNA form, the CDR3 reads TGTGCCAGTAGTGAGCTAGACAGGGGGCTCGATCAGCCCCAGCATTTT. Encoded protein: CASSELDRGLDQPQHF. The variable domain in full, completed from reference TRBV19 and TRBJ1-5, reads DGGITQSPKYLFRKEGQNVTLSCEQNLNHDAMYWYRQDPGQGLRLIYYSQIVNDFQKGDIAEGYSVSREKKESFPLTVTSAQKNPTAFYLCASSELDRGLDQPQHFGDGTRLSIL.

This rearrangement joins TRBV3-1 (or the pseudogene TRBV3-2) to TRBJ2-5; D is perhaps TRBD1 or TRBD2 (5 bases each). The V and J ends lost 6 bases and 2 bases respectively, with 10 bases between them. Germline V gene lookup returns CDR1 LGHDT and CDR2 YNNKEL (reference sequence). The CDR3 extends over 13 amino acids. CDR3: CASRRGFQETQYF. The DNA of the CDR3 is TGTGCCAGCAGACGGGGCTTTCAAGAGACCCAGTACTTC.

The rearrangement uses TRBV27 and TRBJ2-7; 9 nucleotides line up with TRBD1. The J segment lost 5 bases and the V segment lost 2 bases, leaving 13 bases of the junction unmatched. The CDR3 spans 17 residues. Germline CDR1 reads MNHEY; CDR2 reads SMNVEV (reference sequence). The CDR3 DNA reads TGTGCCAGCAGTTTAGTCCCCTTAAGACAGGGGGAAGACGAGCAGTACTTC. Its protein is CASSLVPLRQGEDEQYF.

V is TRBV28 and J is TRBJ1-1, with D possibly TRBD1 on 5 matching bases. CDR1 and CDR2 (germline): MDHEN, SYDVKM. The CDR3 runs to 11 residues. The V end lost 10 bases, the J end lost 7 bases, and 13 bases lay between the germline ends. CDR3 residues: CAIRRGGEAFF. DNA for the CDR3: TGTGCCATAAGGAGGGGTGGTGAAGCTTTCTTT.

The chain links TRBV7-2 to TRBJ2-1; tentatively, D is TRBD1 (5 bases). Deletions cut 2 bases from V and 4 bases from J, with 6 bases between. CDR3 length equals 13 residues. Germline assignment: CDR1 SGHTA and CDR2 FQGNSA. As DNA, the CDR3 is TGTGCCAGCAGCTTACAGGGTTACAATGAGCAGTTCTTC. Amino acids: CASSLQGYNEQFF.

The chain has TRBV4-1 and TRBJ2-7; possible D gene TRBD2, 6 bases. CDR1 MGHRA and CDR2 YSYEKL come from the germline V gene. This CDR3 has 16 residues. The germline V and J ends were trimmed by 4 bases and 4 bases, with 20 bases remaining between them. CDR3 sequence: CASSRSVASVFYEQYF. CDR3 DNA sequence: TGCGCCAGCAGCCGATCCGTGGCTAGCGTATTTTACGAGCAGTACTTC.

About this clone itself: A junction end diverges from the germline sequence, so it may reflect a read error. The CDR3 loop reads CASSLSGQGGYSNQPQHF. The CDR3 bases are TGTGCCAGCAGTCTATCGGGACAGGGGGGATACAGCAATCAGCCCCAGCATTTT. The rearrangement joins TRBV27 to TRBJ1-5; 11 bases fit TRBD1. The germline V gene has CDR1 MNHEY and CDR2 SMNVEV (reference sequence). This CDR3 spans 18 amino acids.

The rearrangement links TRBV3-1 (or the pseudogene TRBV3-2) to TRBJ2-7; 7 nucleotides match TRBD1. V was pared by 4 bases and J by 4 bases, with 4 bases of the junction left unmatched. The CDR3 has 13 amino acids. CDR1 and CDR2 from the germline V gene are LGHDT and YNNKEL (reference sequence). CDR3 DNA sequence: TGTGCCAGCAGCCCCTCAGGGGGTTACGAGCAGTACTTC. It yields the protein CASSPSGGYEQYF.

Written as DNA, the CDR3 is TGCGCCAGCAGCTTGATGCCCGCGGGGGGGGGCGAGACCCAGTACTTC. It codes for CASSLMPAGGGETQYF. The J gene is TRBJ2-5, the V gene TRBV5-1; 9 nucleotides agree with TRBD2. CDR1 and CDR2 (germline): SGHRS, YFSETQ. The CDR3 spans 16 residues. Trimming at V came to 1 base and at J to 5 bases, leaving 9 bases not matched to a gene.

CDR3 sequence: CASSMTSGSNEQFF. The DNA of the CDR3 is TGTGCCAGCAGCATGACTAGCGGCAGTAATGAGCAGTTCTTC. This chain links TRBV5-6 with TRBJ2-1; 9 bases line up with TRBD2. In germline, CDR1 is SGHDT, CDR2 YYEEEE. J gave up 7 bases and V 4 bases, and 6 bases lay outside the gene matches. The CDR3 runs 14 residues.

The gene calls are TRBV30 and TRBJ2-7, with TRBD1 identical over 9 bases. Germline values: CDR1 GTSNPN, CDR2 SVGIG (reference sequence). CDR3 length: 13 residues. The V gene end was trimmed by 0 bases and the J gene end by 11 bases; junction bases not matched to a gene: 8. The CDR3, as DNA: TGTGCCTGGAGTGTATCCAACAGGGGGCCGGAGTACTTC. Translation: CAWSVSNRGPEYF.